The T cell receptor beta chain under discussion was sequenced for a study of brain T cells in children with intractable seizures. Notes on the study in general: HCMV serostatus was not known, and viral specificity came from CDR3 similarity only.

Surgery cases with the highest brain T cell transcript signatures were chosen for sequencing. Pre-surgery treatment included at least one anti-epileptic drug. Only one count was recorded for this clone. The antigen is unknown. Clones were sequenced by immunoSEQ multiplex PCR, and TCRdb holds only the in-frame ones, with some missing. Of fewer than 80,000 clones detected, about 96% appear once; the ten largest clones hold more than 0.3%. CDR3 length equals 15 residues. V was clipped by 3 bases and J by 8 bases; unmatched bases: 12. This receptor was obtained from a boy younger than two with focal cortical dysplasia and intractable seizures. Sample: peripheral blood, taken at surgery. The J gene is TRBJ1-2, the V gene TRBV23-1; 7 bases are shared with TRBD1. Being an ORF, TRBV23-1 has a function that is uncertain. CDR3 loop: CASSQTDRIYRGYTF. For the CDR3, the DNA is TGCGCCAGCAGTCAGACGGACAGGATTTATAGAGGCTACACCTTC.